This TCR beta chain was profiled in a study of patients and donors after allogeneic stem cell transplantation. Trimming pared 0 bases from V and 4 bases from J, leaving 9 bases between. The CDR3 sequence is 14 residues long. The germline CDR1 and CDR2 sequences are LNHNV and YYDKDF (reference sequence). TCRdb analysed the RT-PCR reads with MiXCR anew, one entry per CDR3 protein. The sample lists approximately 430,000 distinct CDR3 sequences, roughly 16% occurring once. Sequenced material: blood, either unsorted or a sorted T cell fraction (not recorded which). The chain uses TRBV15 and TRBJ1-1; D is unresolved. This TCR derives from a human donor who was either an allogeneic HSCT recipient or a stem cell or donor lymphocyte infusion donor (not recorded which). It is not recorded whose cells these are; they may come from a transplant donor. The CDR3 DNA sequence: TGTGCCACCAGCAGAGATGCTGCGGGCACTGAAGCTTTCTTT. Residues: CATSRDAAGTEAFF. The variable domain in full, with the rest retrieved from reference TRBV15 and TRBJ1-1, is DAMVIQNPRYQVTQFGKPVTLSCSQTLNHNVMYWYQQKSSQAPKLLFHYYDKDFNNEADTPDNFQSRRPNTSFCFLDIRSPGLGDTAMYLCATSRDAAGTEAFFGQGTRLTVV.